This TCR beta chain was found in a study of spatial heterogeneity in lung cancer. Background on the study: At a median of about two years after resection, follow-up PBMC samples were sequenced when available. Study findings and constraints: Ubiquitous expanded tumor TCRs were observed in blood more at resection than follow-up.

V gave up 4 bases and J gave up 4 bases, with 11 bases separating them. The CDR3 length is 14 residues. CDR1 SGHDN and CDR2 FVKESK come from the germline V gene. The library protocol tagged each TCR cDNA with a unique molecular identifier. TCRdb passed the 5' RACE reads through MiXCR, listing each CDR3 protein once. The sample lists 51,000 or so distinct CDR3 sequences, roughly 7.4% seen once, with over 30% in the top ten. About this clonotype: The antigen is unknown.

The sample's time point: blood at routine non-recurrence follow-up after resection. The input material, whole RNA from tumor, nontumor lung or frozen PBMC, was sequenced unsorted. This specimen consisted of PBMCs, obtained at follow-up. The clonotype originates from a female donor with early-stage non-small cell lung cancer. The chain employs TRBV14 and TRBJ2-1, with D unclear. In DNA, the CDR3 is TGTGCCAGCAGCCCCCAGTACGGTTACAATGAGCAGTTCTTC. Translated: CASSPQYGYNEQFF. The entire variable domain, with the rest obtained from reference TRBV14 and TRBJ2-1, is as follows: EAGVTQFPSHSVIEKGQTVTLRCDPISGHDNLYWYRRVMGKEIKFLLHFVKESKQDESGMPNNRFLAERTGGTYSTLKVQPAELEDSGVYFCASSPQYGYNEQFFGPGTRLTVL.